Listed here are 22 T cell receptor beta chains from one sample, sequenced in a study of T cell responses to AZD1222 COVID-19 vaccine. Sequencing was performed with immunoSEQ multiplex PCR; in TCRdb, only in-frame clones are kept and a portion is missing. Among some 99,000 clones, roughly 80% were seen once, and the ten largest hold over 12%. The sample was peripheral blood, taken 28 days after the second AZD1222 dose. These receptors all come from an adult who received the AZD1222 COVID-19 vaccine.

V gene TRBV5-1 combines with J gene TRBJ1-1; 7 nucleotides match TRBD1. The CDR3 extends over 13 amino acids. Trimming cost V 2 bases and J 6 bases; bases outside gene matches: 4. From germline, CDR1 is SGHRS and CDR2 YFSETQ. The CDR3 DNA reads TGCGCCAGCAGCTTTGGGCAGGGGGCTGAAGCTTTCTTT. It is translated as CASSFGQGAEAFF.

This clone appeared a few times. The chain combines TRBV7-2 with TRBJ2-7; 9 nucleotides match TRBD2. From germline, CDR1 is SGHTA and CDR2 FQGNSA. The CDR3 has 14 amino acids. The V and J ends lost 5 bases and 6 bases, in that order; junction bases with no gene match: 8. The DNA for the CDR3 is TGTGCCAGCAGCCTGGGACTAGCATCCATCGAGCAGTACTTC. This codes for CASSLGLASIEQYF.

The chain carries TRBV5-4 and TRBJ2-2; TRBD1 matches at 9 bases. Looked up from germline, CDR1 is SGHNT and CDR2 is YYREEE (reference sequence). The CDR3 spans 17 residues. The trim removed 4 bases at V and 5 bases at J, leaving 12 bases unmatched. The CDR3 reads CASSIPGQGSLTGELFF. DNA of the CDR3: TGTGCCAGCAGCATACCGGGACAGGGTTCTTTGACCGGGGAGCTGTTTTTT.

The chain combines TRBV5-1 with TRBJ2-7; D not resolved. The ends were cut back, 4 bases at V and 1 base at J, with 12 bases in the middle. CDR3 length: 14 residues. The germline V gene has CDR1 SGHRS and CDR2 YFSETQ. The CDR3 sequence: CASSLLPRSYEQYF. The CDR3 DNA is TGCGCCAGCAGCCTTCTCCCTAGGTCCTACGAGCAGTACTTC.

In this sample, this clone turned up once. V and J are TRBV27 and TRBJ2-2; D gene ambiguous. This CDR3 is built from 12 residues. CDR1 and CDR2 from the germline V gene are MNHEY and SMNVEV (reference sequence). The V and J ends lost 5 bases and 6 bases respectively, with 7 bases between them. CDR3 coding DNA: TGTGCCAGCAGTCGGTGGCCCGGGGAGCTGTTTTTT. Translating gives CASSRWPGELFF.

This chain uses TRBV5-1 with TRBJ1-2, with 7 positions matching TRBD1. Germline V lookup: CDR1 SGHRS, CDR2 YFSETQ. With V trimmed by 9 bases and J by 2 bases, 10 bases remained unmatched. CDR3 length equals 14 residues. CDR3 in amino acids: CATNPGTDNYGYTF. The CDR3 nucleotides are TGCGCCACTAACCCCGGGACAGACAACTATGGCTACACCTTC.

The gene calls are TRBV14 and TRBJ2-5; the D is unclear. Between the trimmed V and J ends, which lost 1 base and 8 bases, there was a span of 14 bases. Germline loops: CDR1 SGHDN, CDR2 FVKESK. This CDR3 is built from 14 residues. In DNA, the CDR3 is TGTGCCAGCAGCCAAGGTTCCATGGTCGGAACCCAGTACTTC. It is translated as CASSQGSMVGTQYF.

The V gene is TRBV11-2, the J gene TRBJ1-4; D is perhaps TRBD1 (6 bases). CDR1 SGHAT and CDR2 FQNNGV come from the germline V gene. The CDR3 has 16 amino acids. Trimming took 4 bases from V and 8 from J, leaving 20 bases between them. The CDR3 protein is CASSSPLRGGSEKLFF. DNA of the CDR3: TGTGCCAGCAGCTCGCCTTTAAGGGGGGGTTCAGAAAAACTGTTTTTT.

This clone was recorded once. The V and J genes are TRBV7-2 and TRBJ2-7, with 7 bases fitting TRBD2. The CDR3 consists of 14 residues. J gave up 4 bases and V 5 bases, and 8 bases lay outside the gene matches. Looked up from germline, CDR1 is SGHTA and CDR2 is FQGNSA. CDR3 coding DNA: TGTGCCAGCAGCCTCCAGCGGGGCCCGTACGAGCAGTACTTC. It is translated as CASSLQRGPYEQYF.

The chain is built from TRBV7-8 and TRBJ2-2; the D is unclear. This CDR3 region has 14 residues. Trimming cost V 1 base and J 3 bases, with 6 bases left between them. In germline, CDR1 is SGHVS, CDR2 FQNEAQ. CDR3 DNA: TGTGCCAGCAGCTTAGTGGAGTACACCGGGGAGCTGTTTTTT. The encoded protein is CASSLVEYTGELFF.

The table lists this clone with a few counts. J is TRBJ1-1 and V is TRBV2; TRBD1 agrees at 7 bases. This CDR3 is built from 14 residues. The V gene end was trimmed by 5 bases and the J gene end by 1 base; junction bases not matched to a gene: 4. Germline V gene lookup returns CDR1 SNHLY and CDR2 FYNNEI. The CDR3 protein is CASSWDSRNTEAFF. DNA of the CDR3: TGTGCCAGCAGTTGGGACAGCCGGAACACTGAAGCTTTCTTT.

This clone showed up just once. In DNA form, the CDR3 reads TGTGCCAGCAGCGTAGCGGGACAGACGAGCTCCTACAATGAGCAGTTCTTC. Amino acids: CASSVAGQTSSYNEQFF. This chain links TRBV9 with TRBJ2-1; TRBD1 matches at 7 bases. CDR1 and CDR2 (germline): SGDLS, YYNGEE. J was trimmed by 0 bases and V by 0 bases; bases with no gene match: 6. This CDR3 has 17 residues.

This rearrangement joins TRBV6-2 or TRBV6-3 to TRBJ2-1; 10 nucleotides align to TRBD1. After removal of 5 bases from V and 6 bases from J, the junction contained 7 bases not matched to a gene. Germline assignment: CDR1 MNHEY and CDR2 SVGEGT. This CDR3 spans 15 amino acids. CDR3 nucleotides: TGTGCCAGCAGTCGTGACAGGGGGCTAGGCAATGAGCAGTTCTTC. Its protein is CASSRDRGLGNEQFF.

The chain employs TRBV6-5 and TRBJ2-1, with 7 bases fitting TRBD2. The V and J ends lost 7 bases and 7 bases, in that order; junction bases with no gene match: 7. Germline lookup yields CDR1 MNHEY and CDR2 SVGAGI. The CDR3 is 13 amino acids. The CDR3 DNA sequence: TGTGCCAGCACCTTCCTCGGGGGGAATGAGCAGTTCTTC. It codes for CASTFLGGNEQFF.

The rearrangement links TRBV5-6 to TRBJ2-1, with 8 bases that match TRBD2. With V trimmed by 1 base and J by 3 bases, 9 bases remained unmatched. Germline values: CDR1 SGHDT, CDR2 YYEEEE. This CDR3 spans 17 amino acids. The CDR3: CASSLLSSGTLYNEQFF. CDR3 sequence (DNA): TGTGCCAGCAGCTTGTTGAGTAGCGGGACCCTCTACAATGAGCAGTTCTTC.

This rearrangement joins TRBV6-2 or TRBV6-3 to TRBJ1-2; 7 bases map to TRBD1. Trimming cost V 6 bases and J 11 bases; bases outside gene matches: 15. Germline-derived CDR1 and CDR2 are MNHEY and SVGEGT. The CDR3 runs 14 residues. The CDR3 sequence: CASSTFRDRVGYTF. The CDR3 DNA sequence: TGTGCCAGCAGCACCTTCCGGGACAGAGTAGGTTACACCTTC.

The chain carries TRBV19 and TRBJ2-1; no clear D gene. The CDR3 totals 11 residues. Germline loops: CDR1 LNHDA, CDR2 SQIVND (reference sequence). The V gene lost 8 bases and the J gene lost 1 base, with 3 bases spanning the gap. The CDR3 spells CASASYNEQFF. The CDR3 DNA follows: TGTGCCAGTGCGTCCTACAATGAGCAGTTCTTC.

The chain employs TRBV2 and TRBJ2-5; D gene unclear. V lost 6 bases to trimming and J lost 7 bases, with 12 bases between them. This CDR3 spans 12 amino acids. Germline CDR1 SNHLY, CDR2 FYNNEI. The CDR3: CASSVNSGTQYF. The CDR3 coding sequence is TGTGCCAGCAGCGTCAACTCCGGGACCCAGTACTTC.

This chain's CDR3 is CASSPDSAGYYEQYF. CDR3 bases: TGTGCCAGCAGCCCTGACAGCGCCGGGTATTACGAGCAGTACTTC. The chain has TRBV7-9 and TRBJ2-7; maybe TRBD1 (5 bases). Germline lookup yields CDR1 SEHNR and CDR2 FQNEAQ (reference sequence). V lost 5 bases and J 4 bases, leaving 18 bases between the germline ends. The length of the CDR3 is 15 residues.

V and J are TRBV7-9 and TRBJ1-1; D is unresolved. The V and J ends lost 4 bases and 1 base respectively, with 16 bases between them. CDR1 is SEHNR and CDR2 is FQNEAQ in the germline V gene (reference sequence). CDR3 length: 16 amino acids. The CDR3 protein is CASSSQLRLGNTEAFF. The CDR3 coding sequence is TGTGCCAGCAGCTCCCAGCTCCGGCTAGGGAACACTGAAGCTTTCTTT.

The V gene is TRBV11-1, the J gene TRBJ1-1; no definite D call. V was trimmed by 0 bases and J by 4 bases, leaving 6 bases between them. The germline V gene has CDR1 SGHAT and CDR2 FQDESV (reference sequence). CDR3 length equals 13 residues. CDR3 sequence: CASSLASGTEAFF. CDR3 DNA: TGTGCCAGCAGCTTAGCATCGGGCACTGAAGCTTTCTTT.

The chain joins TRBV7-2 to TRBJ1-4; 9 positions match TRBD1. The CDR3 sequence is 15 residues long. The germline CDR1 and CDR2 sequences are SGHTA and FQGNSA. V lost 5 bases to trimming and J lost 7 bases; unmatched junction nucleotides: 8. The CDR3 reads CASSIQGARVEKLFF. The CDR3 coding sequence is TGTGCCAGCAGCATACAGGGGGCGCGAGTTGAAAAACTGTTTTTT.